A single sample is the source of the 22 T cell receptor beta chains below, sequenced in a study of long-term antiretroviral therapy in people with HIV. Version v3.0 of the immunoSEQ assay was performed at survey level. Profiled with immunoSEQ multiplex PCR; TCRdb holds only in-frame clones, not every one. The top ten clones hold approximately 2.9% of a sample with about 31,000 clones, roughly 83% of them seen once. The sample consisted of unsorted PBMCs, taken 1.9 years after starting antiretroviral therapy. These TCRs come from a man between 18 and 35 years old with HIV.

The gene calls are TRBV7-3 and TRBJ1-1, with a possible D match to TRBD1 (5 bases). The CDR3 extends over 13 amino acids. Trimming removed 3 bases from V and 3 bases from J, with 8 bases in between. The germline V gene has CDR1 SGHTA and CDR2 FQGTGA. The CDR3, as DNA: TGTGCCAGCAGCTTTCAGGGTGACACTGAAGCTTTCTTT. It specifies CASSFQGDTEAFF.

The chain carries TRBV5-1 and TRBJ1-6, with D uncertain. Germline-derived CDR1 and CDR2 are SGHRS and YFSETQ. This CDR3 contains 16 residues. Between the trimmed V and J ends, which lost 2 bases and 5 bases, there was a span of 14 bases. CDR3 coding DNA: TGCGCCAGCAGCTTTGGGTCTCGGTTCGATAATTCACCCCTCCACTTT. Translation gives CASSFGSRFDNSPLHF.

The rearrangement joins TRBV4-1 to TRBJ2-5; a weak D match, TRBD2 (7 bases). Trimming pared 1 base from V and 5 bases from J, leaving 20 bases between. The CDR3 is made up of 17 amino acids. CDR1 and CDR2 (germline): MGHRA, YSYEKL. The CDR3 DNA reads as TGCGCCAGCAGCCAAGTGACGGCGGGGGCGCCGAAGGAGACCCAGTACTTC. It encodes CASSQVTAGAPKETQYF.

This clone was observed a single time. The rearrangement uses TRBV5-6 and TRBJ2-3; 7 bases match TRBD2. V was pared by 5 bases and J by 4 bases, with 10 bases of the junction left unmatched. The CDR3 has 15 amino acids. Germline CDR1 and CDR2: SGHDT and YYEEEE. The CDR3 nucleotides read TGTGCCAGCAGATTACTAGGGAGGGAGGCAGATACGCAGTATTTT. Amino acid sequence: CASRLLGREADTQYF.

In its sample, this clone was seen a few times. The J gene is TRBJ2-7, the V gene TRBV6-5; possibly TRBD1 for D (5 bases). The V gene lost 0 bases and the J gene lost 4 bases, with 7 bases spanning the gap. The CDR3 loop spans 13 amino acids. Germline CDR1 MNHEY, CDR2 SVGAGI. CDR3 nucleotides: TGTGCCAGCAGTTACTCAAGGGGTTACGAGCAGTACTTC. Protein sequence: CASSYSRGYEQYF.

The chain is built from TRBV19 and TRBJ1-1; D uncertain. The length of the CDR3 is 13 residues. Germline lookup yields CDR1 LNHDA and CDR2 SQIVND (reference sequence). V gave up 4 bases and J gave up 0 bases, with 6 bases separating them. CDR3 nucleotides: TGTGCCAGTAGTACGACGGTGAACACTGAAGCTTTCTTT. Its translation is CASSTTVNTEAFF.

This clone appeared a single time. The genes are TRBV7-2 and TRBJ1-2; D remains ambiguous. The CDR3 is 14 amino acids. V shed 11 bases and J shed 8 bases, with 24 bases lying between them. Germline V gives CDR1 SGHTA, CDR2 FQGNSA. This CDR3 is CARFILADSLGYTF. The CDR3 DNA follows: TGTGCCCGTTTTATTCTGGCCGATTCGTTAGGCTACACCTTC.

This chain's CDR3 is CASSHPLAGEQFF. CDR3 bases: TGTGCCAGCAGCCATCCTTTGGCGGGTGAGCAGTTCTTC. This chain joins TRBV7-8 and TRBJ2-1, with a possible D match to TRBD2 (5 bases). Looked up from germline, CDR1 is SGHVS and CDR2 is FQNEAQ. Deletions cut 5 bases from V and 9 bases from J, with 14 bases between. This CDR3 contains 13 residues.

The CDR3 sequence: CASSLASGSFF. CDR3 coding DNA: TGTGCCAGCAGCTTAGCCTCAGGGTCTTTCTTT. The V gene is TRBV11-2, the J gene TRBJ1-1; D may be TRBD1 (5 bases). Trimming shortened V by 1 base and J by 12 bases, and 9 bases separated the two germline ends. Looked up from germline, CDR1 is SGHAT and CDR2 is FQNNGV. The CDR3 is 11 amino acids.

The table lists this clone with a few counts. The chain joins TRBV18 to TRBJ2-5; D may match TRBD1 or TRBD2 (5 bases each). Trimming took off 3 bases at V and 2 bases at J, with 10 bases between the two ends. Germline values: CDR1 KGHSH, CDR2 LQKENI. The CDR3 runs to 14 residues. The CDR3, as DNA: TGTGCCAGCTCACCGGGGGAACTACAAGAGACCCAGTACTTC. Translation: CASSPGELQETQYF.

The chain employs TRBV5-3 and TRBJ2-2; 9 nucleotides agree with TRBD2. TRBV5-3 is an open reading frame whose function is uncertain. Trimming cost V 5 bases and J 0 bases; bases outside gene matches: 11. The CDR3 spans 18 residues. This CDR3 reads CARRRTPGLATNTGELFF. In nucleotides, the CDR3 is TGTGCCAGAAGGCGTACGCCGGGACTAGCTACGAACACCGGGGAGCTGTTTTTT.

The CDR3: CASSLARPTYEQYF. The CDR3 region has the DNA TGTGCCAGCAGCTTAGCCCGACCAACCTACGAGCAGTACTTC. The chain couples TRBV11-2 to TRBJ2-7; D not resolved. The V gene's germline CDR1 is SGHAT and CDR2 FQNNGV. Trimming took 1 base from V and 2 from J, leaving 9 bases between them. The CDR3 spans 14 residues.

This clone has a handful of counts. The chain links TRBV7-9 to TRBJ1-5; D is unclear. The V gene lost 5 bases and the J gene lost 4 bases, with 9 bases spanning the gap. Looked up from germline, CDR1 is SEHNR and CDR2 is FQNEAQ (reference sequence). CDR3 length: 13 amino acids. CDR3 protein: CASSRDENQPQHF. DNA of the CDR3: TGTGCCAGCAGCCGAGACGAAAATCAGCCCCAGCATTTT. The full variable domain, its missing parts supplied by reference TRBV7-9 and TRBJ1-5, is DTGVSQNPRHKITKRGQNVTFRCDPISEHNRLYWYRQTLGQGPEFLTYFQNEAQLEKSRLLSDRFSAERPKGSFSTLEIQRTEQGDSAMYLCASSRDENQPQHFGDGTRLSIL.

V usage is TRBV19 and J usage is TRBJ2-2; 9 bases agree with TRBD2. V was pared by 6 bases and J by 4 bases, with 12 bases of the junction left unmatched. The CDR3 totals 17 residues. The germline CDR1 and CDR2 sequences are LNHDA and SQIVND (reference sequence). CDR3 sequence reads: CASSRMTGTSSTGELFF. DNA of the CDR3: TGTGCCAGTAGCCGGATGACCGGGACTAGCAGCACCGGGGAGCTGTTTTTT.

This clone was seen a single time. The V and J genes are TRBV4-1 and TRBJ2-7; D ambiguous. Germline assignment: CDR1 MGHRA and CDR2 YSYEKL. V lost 0 bases and J lost 0, with 12 bases in between. This CDR3 region has 16 residues. CDR3 coding DNA: TGCGCCAGCAGCCAAGAATTTGGCGGCGACTCCTACGAGCAGTACGTC. Its protein product is CASSQEFGGDSYEQYV.

The chain joins TRBV7-8 to TRBJ1-3, with TRBD1 as a possible D gene (6 bases). Germline V gives CDR1 SGHVS, CDR2 FQNEAQ. The CDR3 has 14 amino acids. V lost 5 bases, J lost 2 bases, and 10 bases lay in between. The CDR3 loop is CASSRGGTGNTIYF. The CDR3 DNA reads TGTGCCAGCAGCAGAGGGGGAACTGGAAACACCATATATTTT.

The chain has TRBV11-2 and TRBJ2-7, with D hard to call. Germline V lookup: CDR1 SGHAT, CDR2 FQNNGV. The CDR3 covers 14 residues. V was clipped by 0 bases and J by 0 bases, with 6 bases between them. Here the CDR3 DNA reads TGTGCCAGCAGCTTAGACAGGAGCTCCTACGAGCAGTACGTC. The encoded protein is CASSLDRSSYEQYV.

The chain employs TRBV5-1 and TRBJ1-1; D uncertain. V was pared by 2 bases and J by 3 bases, with 5 bases between. Per the germline V gene, CDR1 is SGHRS and CDR2 is YFSETQ. CDR3 length: 12 residues. As DNA, the CDR3 is TGCGCCAGCAGCTTAATCGACACTGAAGCTTTCTTT. Translated: CASSLIDTEAFF.

This chain uses TRBV7-9 with TRBJ2-1, with a possible D match to TRBD1 (5 bases). This CDR3 has 15 residues. Trimming pared 1 base from V and 5 bases from J, leaving 12 bases between. Germline assignment: CDR1 SEHNR and CDR2 FQNEAQ (reference sequence). The CDR3 coding sequence is TGTGCCAGCAGCTTAGGACTGATACAGGACAATGAGCAGTTCTTC. It translates to CASSLGLIQDNEQFF.

This rearrangement joins TRBV5-5 to TRBJ1-1; no clear D. With 4 bases removed from V and 1 base from J, the gap between germline ends came to 2 bases. The germline V gene has CDR1 SGHKS and CDR2 YYEKEE (reference sequence). This CDR3 contains 11 residues. The CDR3 loop reads CASSQNTEAFF. The CDR3 bases are TGTGCCAGCAGCCAGAACACTGAAGCTTTCTTT.

The rearrangement uses TRBV15 and TRBJ1-1; D gene ambiguous. V gave up 0 bases and J gave up 0 bases, with 8 bases separating them. The CDR3 extends over 15 amino acids. In germline, CDR1 is LNHNV, CDR2 YYDKDF (reference sequence). Here the CDR3 DNA reads TGTGCCACCAGCAGAGATGGAGACATGAACACTGAAGCTTTCTTT. Protein product: CATSRDGDMNTEAFF.

The chain has TRBV7-8 and TRBJ2-2; no reliable D call. The CDR3 has 11 amino acids. The germline gives CDR1 SGHVS, CDR2 FQNEAQ. V shed 6 bases and J shed 8 bases, with 7 bases lying between them. The CDR3: CASRPKGELFF. DNA for the CDR3: TGTGCCAGCAGACCGAAGGGGGAGCTGTTTTTT.